Listed below are T cell receptor beta chains from one sample, sequenced in a study of blood T cell repertoires in COVID-19. Assay used: immunoSEQ multiplex PCR; TCRdb lists only in-frame clones, some missing. The sample has a few hundred thousand clones; roughly 82% are singletons. Sequencing was done on a sample of peripheral blood. The receptors here all came from a woman between 40 and 50 years old who had recovered from COVID-19. Both conserved end residues are part of each CDR3. The D gene is left open where the match is weak. Size values are once, few and many counts, or a class for expanded clones, and some rows have none.

clone_size,j_call,d_call,v_call,cdr3_aa,cdr3_nt
.,TRBJ2-5,TRBD2,TRBV5-1,CASSLGRSGAETQYF,TGCGCCAGCAGCTTGGGGCGGAGCGGGGCAGAGACCCAGTACTTC
.,TRBJ1-2,TRBD1,TRBV20-1,CSASHRDRWGHGYTF,TGCAGTGCTAGTCACCGGGACAGGTGGGGGCATGGCTACACCTTC
.,TRBJ1-2,.,TRBV12-3/TRBV12-4,CASSPGQDYGYTF,TGTGCCAGCAGCCCGGGACAAGACTATGGCTACACCTTC
.,TRBJ2-5,TRBD2,TRBV10-3,CAIANGREGGGQETQYF,TGTGCCATCGCAAATGGGAGGGAAGGAGGAGGCCAAGAGACCCAGTACTTC
.,TRBJ2-3,.,TRBV7-2,CASSSALRGADTQYF,TGTGCCAGCAGCTCTGCCTTACGGGGAGCAGATACGCAGTATTTT
few,TRBJ1-1,TRBD1,TRBV20-1,CSAGTAEAFF,TGCAGTGCTGGGACAGCTGAAGCTTTCTTT
.,TRBJ2-1,TRBD1,TRBV28,CASSFLGTGPFVLFF,TGTGCCAGCAGTTTCTTGGGGACAGGTCCCTTCGTGTTGTTCTTC
once,TRBJ1-2,.,TRBV5-6,CASSLDGTANYGYTF,TGTGCCAGCAGCTTGGACGGAACAGCTAACTATGGCTACACCTTC
.,TRBJ1-3,.,TRBV6-1,CASSELSHPGNTIYF,TGTGCCAGCAGTGAATTGAGTCACCCTGGAAACACCATATATTTT
.,TRBJ2-7,TRBD2,TRBV10-2,CASKLAGGPEQYF,TGCGCCAGCAAACTAGCGGGGGGGCCCGAGCAGTACTTC
.,TRBJ2-5,.,TRBV5-4,CASSYSPGETQYF,TGTGCCAGCAGCTACTCGCCCGGAGAGACCCAGTACTTC
.,TRBJ2-1,TRBD2,TRBV19,CASSVGLAGGPSSYNEQFF,TGTGCCAGTAGTGTGGGACTAGCGGGGGGGCCCAGCTCCTACAATGAGCAGTTCTTC
.,TRBJ1-1,.,TRBV12-3/TRBV12-4,CASSPTGNTEAFF,TGTGCCAGCAGTCCAACAGGGAACACTGAAGCTTTCTTT
.,TRBJ1-5,.,TRBV7-2,CASSLVGSRSNQPQHF,TGTGCCAGCAGCTTAGTGGGCAGTCGTAGCAATCAGCCCCAGCATTTT
.,TRBJ1-6,.,TRBV7-2,CASSLFRVASPLHF,TGTGCCAGCAGCTTATTCAGGGTTGCTTCACCCCTCCACTTT
.,TRBJ1-1,TRBD1,TRBV2,CASRTGVAGTEAFF,TGTGCCAGCAGGACAGGGGTTGCAGGCACTGAAGCTTTCTTT
.,TRBJ1-5,.,TRBV4-1,CASSQDSNPGVWQPQHF,TGCGCCAGCAGCCAAGACTCAAATCCAGGGGTTTGGCAGCCCCAGCATTTT
.,TRBJ2-3,.,TRBV19,CASSTILGTDTQYF,TGTGCCAGTAGTACTATCCTGGGCACAGATACGCAGTATTTT
.,TRBJ1-2,.,TRBV5-4,CASSLEVRDLSYGYTF,TGTGCCAGCAGCTTGGAGGTCAGGGATTTATCCTATGGCTACACCTTC
.,TRBJ1-2,.,TRBV14,CASSQRGAEYGYTF,TGTGCCAGCAGCCAGCGGGGGGCGGAGTATGGCTACACCTTC
.,TRBJ1-2,.,TRBV5-1,CASSTAGMFGYTF,TGCGCCAGCAGCACAGCAGGGATGTTTGGCTACACCTTC
.,TRBJ2-7,.,TRBV11-3,CASSRRENSYEQYF,TGTGCCAGCAGCCGACGGGAGAACTCCTACGAGCAGTACTTC
.,TRBJ1-3,TRBD1,TRBV4-3,CASSPGQGRGNTIYF,TGCGCCAGCAGCCCGGGACAGGGGAGGGGAAACACCATATATTTT
.,TRBJ2-1,TRBD2,TRBV7-8,CASSLGLAGNYNEQFF,TGTGCCAGCAGCCTAGGACTAGCGGGTAATTACAATGAGCAGTTCTTC
.,TRBJ2-5,.,TRBV29-1,CSVEGGTREETQYF,TGCAGCGTTGAAGGTGGGACACGGGAAGAGACCCAGTACTTC
.,TRBJ1-1,.,TRBV2,CASRNTGIHTEAFF,TGTGCCAGCAGGAACACCGGGATACACACTGAAGCTTTCTTT
.,TRBJ1-2,.,TRBV19,CASSPGRVNYGYTF,TGTGCCAGTAGCCCCGGCCGGGTCAACTATGGCTACACCTTC
.,TRBJ2-3,TRBD2,TRBV9,CASSQGASGGFTDTQYF,TGTGCCAGCAGCCAGGGGGCTAGCGGGGGGTTCACAGATACGCAGTATTTT
.,TRBJ1-2,.,TRBV5-1,CASSLAGWGYTF,TGCGCCAGCAGCTTGGCAGGGTGGGGCTACACCTTC
.,TRBJ2-3,.,TRBV6-2/TRBV6-3,CASSYSSGVDTQYF,TGTGCCAGCAGTTACTCATCAGGGGTCGATACGCAGTATTTT
once,TRBJ1-6,TRBD1,TRBV11-2,CASSPDAGQGYSPLHF,TGTGCCAGCAGCCCCGACGCTGGACAGGGGTACTCACCCCTCCACTTT
.,TRBJ1-5,TRBD1,TRBV7-2,CASSLGAGGYQPQHF,TGTGCCAGCAGCTTAGGGGCAGGGGGCTATCAGCCCCAGCATTTT
.,TRBJ2-7,TRBD1,TRBV19,CASSIGQGSSYEQYF,TGTGCCAGTAGTATCGGACAGGGGAGCTCCTACGAGCAGTACTTC
once,TRBJ2-5,.,TRBV30,CAWTLQGETQYF,TGTGCCTGGACCTTACAGGGAGAGACCCAGTACTTC
.,TRBJ1-2,.,TRBV6-5,CASSTLGSSNYGYTF,TGTGCCAGCAGTACCTTGGGCAGCTCTAACTATGGCTACACCTTC
.,TRBJ2-7,.,TRBV4-3,CASSPARGAQYEQYF,TGCGCCAGCAGCCCCGCCCGGGGGGCGCAATACGAGCAGTACTTC
once,TRBJ1-1,TRBD1,TRBV28,CASSLQGAGNTEAFF,TGTGCCAGCAGCCTACAGGGGGCGGGGAACACTGAAGCTTTCTTT
.,TRBJ1-5,.,TRBV7-2,CASSFFAEGNQPQHF,TGTGCCAGCAGCTTCTTTGCAGAGGGCAATCAGCCCCAGCATTTT
.,TRBJ2-3,TRBD1,TRBV28,CASNNPHRGRGHSTDTQYF,TGTGCCAGCAACAACCCTCACAGGGGGCGCGGGCATAGCACAGATACGCAGTATTTT
.,TRBJ1-5,TRBD1,TRBV5-5,CASSPGGSNQPQHF,TGTGCCAGCAGCCCAGGGGGCAGCAATCAGCCCCAGCATTTT
few,TRBJ2-7,.,TRBV7-8,CASSLARQTYEQYF,TGTGCCAGCAGCTTAGCGCGTCAAACCTACGAGCAGTACTTC
.,TRBJ2-7,.,TRBV3-1/TRBV3-2,CASSLANYQTYEQYF,TGTGCCAGCAGCCTTGCGAACTATCAGACCTACGAGCAGTACTTC
.,TRBJ1-2,TRBD1,TRBV6-5,CASSYTTGAMDGYTF,TGTGCCAGCAGCTACACCACAGGGGCTATGGATGGCTACACCTTC
.,TRBJ1-5,TRBD1,TRBV5-6,CASSPGTGGAGQPQHF,TGTGCCAGCAGCCCCGGGACAGGGGGCGCAGGACAGCCCCAGCATTTT
.,TRBJ1-1,.,TRBV5-5,CASSLDGARNTEAFF,TGTGCCAGCAGCTTGGATGGGGCGAGGAACACTGAAGCTTTCTTT
.,TRBJ1-2,.,TRBV7-2,CASSLDTNYGYTF,TGTGCCAGCAGCTTGGACACGAACTATGGCTACACCTTC
.,TRBJ2-3,TRBD1,TRBV18,CASSRTGVDTDTQYF,TGTGCCAGCTCACGGACAGGGGTAGACACAGATACGCAGTATTTT
.,TRBJ2-5,.,TRBV2,CASSYIQETQYF,TGTGCCAGCAGTTACATTCAAGAGACCCAGTACTTC
few,TRBJ1-6,.,TRBV27,CASSLSGRVDSPLHF,TGTGCCAGCAGTTTATCGGGCAGGGTCGATTCACCCCTCCACTTT
.,TRBJ2-3,.,TRBV28,CASQVTTDTQYF,TGTGCCAGCCAGGTGACCACAGATACGCAGTATTTT
.,TRBJ2-1,TRBD2,TRBV3-1/TRBV3-2,CASSQGLAGDEQFF,TGTGCCAGCAGCCAAGGTCTAGCGGGGGATGAGCAGTTCTTC
.,TRBJ1-2,.,TRBV18,CASSPPRTDNYGYTF,TGTGCCAGCTCACCCCCAAGGACAGATAACTATGGCTACACCTTC
once,TRBJ1-1,TRBD1,TRBV11-2,CASSYGQGDTEAFF,TGTGCCAGCAGCTACGGACAGGGGGATACTGAAGCTTTCTTT